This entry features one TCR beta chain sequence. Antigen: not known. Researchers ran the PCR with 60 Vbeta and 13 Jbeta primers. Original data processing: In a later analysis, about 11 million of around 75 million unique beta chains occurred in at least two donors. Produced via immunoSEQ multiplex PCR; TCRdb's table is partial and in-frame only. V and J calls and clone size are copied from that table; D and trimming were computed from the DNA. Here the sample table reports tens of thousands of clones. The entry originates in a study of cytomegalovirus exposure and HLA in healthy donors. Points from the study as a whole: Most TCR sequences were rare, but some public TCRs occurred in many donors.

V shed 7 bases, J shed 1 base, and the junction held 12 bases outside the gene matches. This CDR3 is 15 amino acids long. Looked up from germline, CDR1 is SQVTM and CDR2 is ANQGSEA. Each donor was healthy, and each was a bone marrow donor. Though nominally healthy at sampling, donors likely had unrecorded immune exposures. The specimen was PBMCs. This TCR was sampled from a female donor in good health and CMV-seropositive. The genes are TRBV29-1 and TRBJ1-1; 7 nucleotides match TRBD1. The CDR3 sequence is CSASRDRSPNTEAFF. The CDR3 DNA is TGCAGCGCCTCCCGGGACAGATCACCGAACACTGAAGCTTTCTTT.